Below, 4 T cell receptor beta chains from the same sample are listed, as sequenced in a study of T-cell reconstitution after alpha-beta-depleted transplantation in children. Library preparation (for TCRbeta) was performed with unique molecular identifiers. One entry per CDR3 protein results from TCRdb running MiXCR on the PCR reads. The table has roughly 300,000 distinct CDR3 sequences, approximately 10% seen once. The sequencing used PBMCs from the stem cell graft donor, collected from the stem cell graft. These receptors all come from a human donor who donated a stem cell graft to a child with acute lymphoblastic leukemia.

Only a few counts were recorded for this clonotype. The chain couples TRBV27 to TRBJ2-3; D is perhaps TRBD1 (5 bases). The ends were cut back, 5 bases at V and 0 bases at J, with 12 bases in the middle. The CDR3 extends over 15 amino acids. Germline values: CDR1 MNHEY, CDR2 SMNVEV (reference sequence). CDR3 sequence reads: CASSEWTTSTDTQYF. Here the CDR3 DNA reads TGTGCCAGCAGTGAGTGGACAACGAGCACAGATACGCAGTATTTT.

The chain has TRBV7-9 and TRBJ2-1, with D possibly being TRBD1 or TRBD2 (5 bases each). This CDR3 has 16 amino acids. Germline values: CDR1 SEHNR, CDR2 FQNEAQ (reference sequence). V dropped 2 bases and J dropped 1 base, with 12 bases sitting between them. The CDR3 bases are TGTGCCAGCAGCTTAACGGGGCGGACGTCCTACAATGAGCAGTTCTTC. Translating it yields CASSLTGRTSYNEQFF. Full variable domain (outside the CDR3, taken from reference TRBV7-9 and TRBJ2-1): DTGVSQNPRHKITKRGQNVTFRCDPISEHNRLYWYRQTLGQGPEFLTYFQNEAQLEKSRLLSDRFSAERPKGSFSTLEIQRTEQGDSAMYLCASSLTGRTSYNEQFFGPGTRLTVL.

This rearrangement joins TRBV7-8 to TRBJ2-7; D gene ambiguous. Trimming took off 4 bases at V and 0 bases at J, with 13 bases between the two ends. The CDR3 has 15 residues. Germline-derived CDR1 and CDR2 are SGHVS and FQNEAQ. The CDR3 coding sequence is TGTGCCAGCAGCTACATGGTAACGAGCTCCTACGAGCAGTACTTC. It is translated as CASSYMVTSSYEQYF.

This chain joins TRBV5-1 and TRBJ2-2, with 10 bases that match TRBD2. The germline V gene encodes CDR1 SGHRS and CDR2 YFSETQ. With V trimmed by 4 bases and J by 3 bases, 9 bases remained unmatched. CDR3 size: 17 residues. The CDR3 sequence: CASSKALAGDHTGELFF. CDR3 nucleotide sequence: TGCGCCAGCAGCAAGGCCCTAGCGGGAGACCACACCGGGGAGCTGTTTTTT.